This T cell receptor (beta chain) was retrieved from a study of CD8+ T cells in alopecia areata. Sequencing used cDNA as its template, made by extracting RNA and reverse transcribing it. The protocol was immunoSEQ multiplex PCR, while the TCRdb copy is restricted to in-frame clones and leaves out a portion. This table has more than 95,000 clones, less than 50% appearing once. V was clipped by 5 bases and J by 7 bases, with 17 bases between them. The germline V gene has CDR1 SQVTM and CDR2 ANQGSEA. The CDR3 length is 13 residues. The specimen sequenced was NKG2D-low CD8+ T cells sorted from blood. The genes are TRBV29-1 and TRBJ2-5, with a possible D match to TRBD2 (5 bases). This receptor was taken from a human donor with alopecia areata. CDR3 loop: CSVMSGDKGTQYF. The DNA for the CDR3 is TGCAGCGTTATGTCCGGGGATAAAGGGACCCAGTACTTC.